The 10 T cell receptor beta chains in this list originate from one sample, sequenced in a study of cytomegalovirus exposure and HLA in healthy donors. Here immunoSEQ multiplex PCR was the method, and the copy in TCRdb shows in-frame clones only, minus some. Of around 86,000 clones in the sample, 85% to 95% are singletons; the top ten hold 1.1%. Sequencing used PBMCs. These receptors all stem from a woman in her 30s in good health and CMV-seropositive.

The chain combines TRBV7-8 with TRBJ2-3; perhaps TRBD1 as D (6 bases). Germline V CDR1 and CDR2: SGHVS, FQNEAQ. Deletions cut 1 base from V and 2 bases from J, with 16 bases between. This CDR3 contains 17 residues. CDR3 bases: TGTGCCAGCAGCTTAGACCGACAGGTCGCCACCACAGATACGCAGTATTTT. Its protein is CASSLDRQVATTDTQYF.

The J gene is TRBJ2-2, the V gene TRBV2; 9 bases align to TRBD2. Germline V gene lookup returns CDR1 SNHLY and CDR2 FYNNEI. V lost 9 bases to trimming and J lost 5 bases; unmatched junction nucleotides: 19. The CDR3 is 18 residues long. Written as DNA, the CDR3 is TGTGCCAGAAAAGAGGGGGCTAGCGGGAAACCTGGGACCGGGGAGCTGTTTTTT. It codes for CARKEGASGKPGTGELFF. Variable domain in full (rest from reference TRBV2 and TRBJ2-2): EPEVTQTPSHQVTQMGQEVILRCVPISNHLYFYWYRQILGQKVEFLVSFYNNEISEKSEIFDDQFSVERPDGSNFTLKIRSTKLEDSAMYFCARKEGASGKPGTGELFFGEGSRLTVL.

The chain uses TRBV18 and TRBJ1-1, with D perhaps TRBD1 (5 bases). Germline CDR1 and CDR2: KGHSH and LQKENI. The length of the CDR3 is 15 residues. The ends were cut back, 2 bases at V and 4 bases at J, with 14 bases in the middle. The chain's CDR3 is CASSPSKQGGTEAFF. CDR3 bases: TGTGCCAGCTCACCATCTAAGCAGGGTGGCACTGAAGCTTTCTTT.

The chain couples TRBV12-5 to TRBJ2-2, with D possibly TRBD1 on 5 matching bases. V was clipped by 5 bases and J by 4 bases, with 8 bases between them. The length of the CDR3 is 13 residues. Germline lookup yields CDR1 LGHNT and CDR2 FRNRAP. The CDR3: CASGRDSTGELFF. CDR3 sequence (DNA): TGTGCTAGTGGTCGTGACAGCACCGGGGAGCTGTTTTTT.

The chain couples TRBV19 to TRBJ2-1, with D possibly being TRBD1 (6 bases). CDR3 length equals 15 residues. With 4 bases removed from V and 1 base from J, the gap between germline ends came to 11 bases. The germline V gene encodes CDR1 LNHDA and CDR2 SQIVND (reference sequence). The CDR3 bases are TGTGCCAGTAGTACAGGGGTGCAATCCTACAATGAGCAGTTCTTC. Translated, it gives CASSTGVQSYNEQFF.

V is TRBV6-5 and J is TRBJ1-4; possible D gene TRBD1, 5 bases. V shed 2 bases and J shed 1 base, with 8 bases lying between them. Germline assignment: CDR1 MNHEY and CDR2 SVGAGI. This CDR3 is 15 amino acids long. CDR3 protein: CASSYLGGTNEKLFF. CDR3 nucleotides: TGTGCCAGCAGTTACCTCGGGGGAACTAATGAAAAACTGTTTTTT.

V gene TRBV9 combines with J gene TRBJ2-1, with 7 bases aligning to TRBD2. CDR1 and CDR2 (germline): SGDLS, YYNGEE. This CDR3 has 13 amino acids. The ends lost 0 bases at V and 9 bases at J; junction bases unmatched: 3. CDR3 bases: TGTGCCAGCAGCGTAGGGACTAGGGCTGAGCAGTTCTTC. Its translation: CASSVGTRAEQFF.

The rearrangement joins TRBV5-1 to TRBJ2-3; 11 positions match TRBD2. Germline trimming cut 4 bases from V and 5 bases from J; bases unmatched to any gene: 9. CDR1 SGHRS and CDR2 YFSETQ come from the germline V gene. This CDR3 contains 16 residues. CDR3 loop: CASSMRLAGRKDTQYF. Here the CDR3 DNA reads TGCGCCAGCAGCATGAGACTAGCGGGGAGGAAAGATACGCAGTATTTT.

This chain uses TRBV14 with TRBJ2-2; D is unclear. Trimming removed 4 bases from V and 5 bases from J, with 8 bases in between. The germline V gene has CDR1 SGHDN and CDR2 FVKESK. This CDR3 comprises 13 residues. The CDR3 sequence: CASSPHWTGELFF. DNA for the CDR3: TGTGCCAGCAGCCCCCACTGGACCGGGGAGCTGTTTTTT.

The chain joins TRBV15 to TRBJ2-1; 7 nucleotides agree with TRBD2. Trimming removed 1 base from V and 2 bases from J; junction bases left unmatched: 5. Germline CDR1 reads LNHNV; CDR2 reads YYDKDF (reference sequence). The CDR3 loop spans 16 amino acids. DNA of the CDR3: TGTGCCACCAGCAGAGTACCTAGCGGAGCCTACAATGAGCAGTTCTTC. It yields the protein CATSRVPSGAYNEQFF.